The sequence of this TCR beta chain was determined in a study of regulatory T cells in long-lasting Graves disease. This clonotype was detected ten times or more. Arm-PCR with iRepertoire HTBI primers amplified the CDR3 regions for these TCR beta libraries. TCRdb analysed the multiplex PCR reads with MiXCR anew, one entry per CDR3 protein. The table has under 700,000 distinct CDR3 sequences, roughly a sixth seen once. This CDR3 spans 14 amino acids. Germline trimming cut 7 bases from V and 4 bases from J; bases unmatched to any gene: 6. CDR1 is SGHAT, CDR2 FQNNGV, per germline. Time point noted: newly diagnosed GD, antithyroid drugs for less than 3 months. The TCR library was prepared using RNA isolated from PBMCs. A further study also used this sample, focusing on T cells in Graves' hyperthyroidism and ophthalmopathy. From that study: The study defined stable Graves' hyperthyroidism as no ophthalmopathy progression within 18 months.

The receptor comes from a woman aged 35-65 years with Graves disease. The material sequenced was peripheral blood mononuclear cells (PBMCs), taken at new diagnosis, from a patient treated with antithyroid drugs. The chain employs TRBV11-2 and TRBJ1-4; 7 nucleotides match TRBD1. CDR3 protein: CASTRGSGNEKLFF. For the CDR3, the DNA is TGTGCCAGCACCAGGGGGTCGGGTAATGAAAAACTGTTTTTT.